This T cell receptor beta chain was obtained from a study of PD-L1 blockade in urothelial cancer. At the level of the study: Bladder-origin urothelial cancer in males described about 85% of the 29 patients. Analyses used blood from 3 weeks (second dose) and 6 weeks after treatment start.

Spiking of synthetic TCR analog templates was performed in each PCR. Assay used: immunoSEQ multiplex PCR; TCRdb lists only in-frame clones, some missing. In the table there are around 110,000 clones, roughly 90% of which are singletons. This clone was recorded only once. The time point here: peripheral blood 6 weeks after treatment start. There were between 1 and 8 samples from each patient, taken pretreatment and on-treatment. This CDR3 is built from 17 residues. Looked up from germline, CDR1 is MGHRA and CDR2 is YSYEKL. V dropped 4 bases and J dropped 12; count of bases not matched to a gene: 20. This TCR was sampled from a man between 60 and 75 years old with urothelial cancer. The genes are TRBV4-1 and TRBJ2-1; 8 positions match TRBD1. Sequenced here: PBMCs, sampled around atezolizumab (anti-PD-L1) treatment. CDR3 DNA sequence: TGCGCCAGCAGCCTAGGACAGGGAGCAAGTATTGTAGTAGCGCAGTTCTTC. It encodes CASSLGQGASIVVAQFF.